This entry lists 14 T cell receptor beta chains sequenced from one sample in a study of T cell responses to AZD1222 COVID-19 vaccine. Sequenced by immunoSEQ multiplex PCR; TCRdb stores in-frame clones only, minus some. The sample includes about 120,000 clones, over 75% of them seen just once. The material was peripheral blood, obtained on day 0 of AZD1222 vaccination. These receptors were obtained from an adult in good health.

This chain joins TRBV5-1 and TRBJ1-5; 7 bases are a match to TRBD1. Trimming cost V 4 bases and J 3 bases; bases outside gene matches: 7. Germline assignment: CDR1 SGHRS and CDR2 YFSETQ. The CDR3 covers 15 residues. The CDR3 DNA reads TGCGCCAGCAGCGCCGGGACAGCCTCCAATCAGCCCCAGCATTTT. Translating gives CASSAGTASNQPQHF.

The gene calls are TRBV7-9 and TRBJ2-7, with no clear D. The CDR3 has 13 residues. Germline-derived CDR1 and CDR2 are SEHNR and FQNEAQ (reference sequence). The V end lost 5 bases, the J end lost 3 bases, and 11 bases lay between the germline ends. The CDR3 reads CASSLPPNYEQYF. For the CDR3, the DNA is TGTGCCAGCAGCCTACCCCCGAACTACGAGCAGTACTTC.

This sequence joins TRBV25-1 and TRBJ1-3; D is unresolved. The CDR3 is 15 residues long. V lost 3 bases and J 0 bases, leaving 9 bases between the germline ends. Germline CDR1 is MGHDK and CDR2 is SYGVNS. CDR3 in amino acids: CASSEFGPSGNTIYF. In DNA, the CDR3 is TGTGCCAGCAGTGAGTTCGGGCCCTCTGGAAACACCATATATTTT.

This chain uses TRBV19 with TRBJ1-1; 9 bases line up with TRBD1. With 5 bases clipped from V and 0 bases from J, the junction kept 10 bases outside the gene matches. Germline V gene lookup returns CDR1 LNHDA and CDR2 SQIVND (reference sequence). The CDR3 covers 17 residues. The CDR3 loop reads CASSVKLGQGMNTEAFF. The DNA for the CDR3 is TGTGCCAGTAGTGTTAAATTGGGACAGGGAATGAACACTGAAGCTTTCTTT.

This clone was counted only a few times. The chain couples TRBV11-1 to TRBJ1-2; the match to TRBD1 covers 7 bases. Germline assignment: CDR1 SGHAT and CDR2 FQDESV (reference sequence). This CDR3 is built from 13 residues. V gave up 5 bases and J gave up 1 base; unmatched junction bases: 1. The CDR3 region is CASSPGGNYGYTF. CDR3 bases: TGTGCCAGCAGCCCAGGGGGTAACTATGGCTACACCTTC.

The chain employs TRBV7-2 and TRBJ1-6, with 8 nucleotides matching TRBD1. Germline lookup yields CDR1 SGHTA and CDR2 FQGNSA. The V segment lost 5 bases and the J segment 10 bases; nucleotides outside the gene matches: 16. The CDR3 runs 17 residues. CDR3 in amino acids: CASSPRFQGALDSPLHF. For the CDR3, the DNA is TGTGCCAGCAGCCCCCGGTTTCAGGGGGCCCTGGACTCACCCCTCCACTTT.

This rearrangement joins TRBV7-2 to TRBJ2-1; D gene uncertain. The length of the CDR3 is 12 residues. V was shortened by 1 base and J by 10 bases, with 8 bases between the two germline ends. Germline V lookup: CDR1 SGHTA, CDR2 FQGNSA. The CDR3, as DNA: TGTGCCAGCAGCTTAGAAATCGGAGAGCAGTTCTTC. Protein sequence: CASSLEIGEQFF.

The gene calls are TRBV25-1 and TRBJ1-2; 8 nucleotides align to TRBD1. Germline CDR1 is MGHDK and CDR2 is SYGVNS. This CDR3 is built from 14 residues. After removal of 2 bases from V and 4 bases from J, the junction contained 3 bases not matched to a gene. This chain's CDR3 is CASSETGGIYGYTF. The DNA for the CDR3 is TGTGCCAGCAGTGAAACAGGGGGGATCTATGGCTACACCTTC.

The chain carries TRBV6-4 and TRBJ2-2; a weak D match, TRBD1 (5 bases). The CDR3 totals 12 residues. Trimming took off 6 bases at V and 7 bases at J, with 9 bases between the two ends. CDR1 MRHNA and CDR2 SNTAGT come from the germline V gene. For the CDR3, the DNA is TGTGCCAGCAGCCAGGGTGTCGGGGAGCTGTTTTTT. Translating gives CASSQGVGELFF.

The genes are TRBV7-2 and TRBJ2-7; possible D gene TRBD1, 5 bases. Germline V gives CDR1 SGHTA, CDR2 FQGNSA. The CDR3 consists of 14 residues. V was shortened by 4 bases and J by 3 bases, with 13 bases between the two germline ends. The CDR3 loop reads CASSSRQGLYEQYF. CDR3 bases: TGTGCCAGCAGCTCCCGGCAGGGTCTCTACGAGCAGTACTTC.

The chain carries TRBV11-2 and TRBJ1-3; 7 bases line up with TRBD1. After removal of 8 bases from V and 0 bases from J, the junction contained 4 bases not matched to a gene. The germline V gene encodes CDR1 SGHAT and CDR2 FQNNGV. The CDR3 runs to 14 residues. CDR3 sequence reads: CASGRTGSGNTIYF. CDR3 nucleotides: TGTGCCAGCGGAAGGACAGGCTCTGGAAACACCATATATTTT.

This clone appeared a single time. V usage is TRBV5-1 and J usage is TRBJ1-5; D not resolved. Germline V lookup: CDR1 SGHRS, CDR2 YFSETQ. The CDR3 length is 15 residues. V lost 0 bases and J 7 bases, leaving 14 bases between the germline ends. The CDR3 reads CASSLEGNHRQPQHF. Written as DNA, the CDR3 is TGCGCCAGCAGCTTGGAAGGGAACCACCGCCAGCCCCAGCATTTT. The variable domain in full, with the rest retrieved from reference TRBV5-1 and TRBJ1-5, is KAGVTQTPRYLIKTRGQQVTLSCSPISGHRSVSWYQQTPGQGLQFLFEYFSETQRNKGNFPGRFSGRQFSNSRSEMNVSTLELGDSALYLCASSLEGNHRQPQHFGDGTRLSIL.

CDR3 sequence (DNA): TGTGCCAGCAGGGCGGGACAGGGGACCGGGGAGCTGTTTTTT. Translating it yields CASRAGQGTGELFF. The chain recombines TRBV6-5 with TRBJ2-2; TRBD1 agrees at 10 bases. Germline V gene data show CDR1 as MNHEY and CDR2 as SVGAGI. The trim removed 6 bases at V and 5 bases at J, leaving 3 bases unmatched. This CDR3 spans 14 amino acids.

V is TRBV30 and J is TRBJ2-5; D not resolved. Germline values: CDR1 GTSNPN, CDR2 SVGIG (reference sequence). Trimming cost V 2 bases and J 2 bases, with 6 bases left between them. The CDR3 extends over 12 amino acids. CDR3 amino acids: CAWSSQQETQYF. In DNA form, the CDR3 reads TGTGCCTGGAGTAGCCAGCAAGAGACCCAGTACTTC.